Each of the 19 T cell receptor beta chains below was sequenced from the same sample in a study of blood T cell repertoires in COVID-19 (dated by TCRdb to 2020 to 2021). Receptor amplification or capture employed the immunoSEQ multiplex PCR assay. Drawn from immuneACCESS, this table holds only the in-frame rearrangements with V and J called that TCRdb kept. Clones are partly lost; checked studies trace under half to an unresolved V gene and leave the rest unexplained. The sample includes about 210,000 clones, with about 83% observed a single time. Around 2.3% of the sample is taken by the ten largest. Sequencing was performed on peripheral blood. The receptor set was obtained from a woman aged 40 to 55 with active or convalescent COVID-19.

The V and J genes are TRBV30 and TRBJ1-6, with TRBD1 matching 7 bases. Germline V CDR1 and CDR2: GTSNPN, SVGIG (reference sequence). Trimming cost V 0 bases and J 5 bases; bases outside gene matches: 4. This CDR3 region has 15 residues. CDR3: CAWSVRDRDNSPLHF. DNA for the CDR3: TGTGCCTGGAGTGTCAGAGACAGGGATAATTCACCCCTCCACTTT.

This rearrangement joins TRBV5-1 to TRBJ2-5; no firm D call. Germline assignment: CDR1 SGHRS and CDR2 YFSETQ. CDR3 length: 15 amino acids. V was cut by 0 bases and J by 5 bases, with 14 bases left in between. This CDR3 reads CASSLEFYRGETQYF. In DNA, the CDR3 is TGCGCCAGCAGCTTGGAGTTTTACCGTGGCGAGACCCAGTACTTC. The full variable domain, with the rest looked up from reference TRBV5-1 and TRBJ2-5, is KAGVTQTPRYLIKTRGQQVTLSCSPISGHRSVSWYQQTPGQGLQFLFEYFSETQRNKGNFPGRFSGRQFSNSRSEMNVSTLELGDSALYLCASSLEFYRGETQYFGPGTRLLVL.

This rearrangement joins TRBV3-1 (or the pseudogene TRBV3-2) to TRBJ2-1; 8 nucleotides match TRBD1. Trimming cost V 3 bases and J 5 bases; bases outside gene matches: 9. CDR3 length equals 16 residues. Germline CDR1 reads LGHDT; CDR2 reads YNNKEL (reference sequence). Here the CDR3 reads CASSHIDRGIHNEQFF. The CDR3 DNA is TGTGCCAGCAGCCACATTGACAGGGGAATCCACAATGAGCAGTTCTTC.

V usage is TRBV4-2 and J usage is TRBJ2-7, with 8 bases lining up with TRBD2. The CDR3 spans 15 residues. The germline V gene has CDR1 LGHNA and CDR2 YNFKEQ. The V gene end was trimmed by 2 bases and the J gene end by 1 base; junction bases not matched to a gene: 4. The CDR3 is CASSQSGGLSYEQYF. CDR3 bases: TGTGCCAGCAGCCAAAGCGGGGGCCTTTCCTACGAGCAGTACTTC.

This chain joins TRBV9 and TRBJ2-7, with 7 bases matching TRBD1. V dropped 3 bases and J dropped 3; count of bases not matched to a gene: 6. The CDR3 runs to 14 residues. Germline V gene sequence: CDR1 SGDLS, CDR2 YYNGEE. CDR3 loop: CASSGARQGYEQYF. CDR3 nucleotide sequence: TGTGCCAGCAGCGGAGCCCGACAGGGCTACGAGCAGTACTTC. Filled out from reference TRBV9 and TRBJ2-7, the complete variable domain reads DSGVTQTPKHLITATGQRVTLRCSPRSGDLSVYWYQQSLDQGLQFLIQYYNGEERAKGNILERFSAQQFPDLHSELNLSSLELGDSALYFCASSGARQGYEQYFGPGTRLTVT.

The chain carries TRBV6-2 or TRBV6-3 and TRBJ1-5; 9 positions match TRBD1. Trimming cost V 6 bases and J 6 bases; bases outside gene matches: 9. Germline CDR1 and CDR2: MNHEY and SVGEGT. This CDR3 spans 15 amino acids. The CDR3 sequence is CASSQSQGAAQPQHF. CDR3 in DNA: TGTGCCAGCAGCCAGTCACAGGGGGCGGCTCAGCCCCAGCATTTT.

The chain uses TRBV27 and TRBJ2-7; 7 bases map to TRBD2. After removal of 5 bases from V and 3 bases from J, the junction contained 4 bases not matched to a gene. The CDR3 loop spans 13 amino acids. Germline CDR1 and CDR2: MNHEY and SMNVEV (reference sequence). As DNA, the CDR3 is TGTGCCAGCAGTCGTGGCGGGAGCTACGAGCAGTACTTC. Residues: CASSRGGSYEQYF.

The chain joins TRBV6-2 or TRBV6-3 to TRBJ2-7; a weak D match, TRBD2 (5 bases). Germline assignment: CDR1 MNHEY and CDR2 SVGEGT. Between the trimmed V and J ends, which lost 4 bases and 2 bases, there was a span of 9 bases. There are 13 residues in the CDR3. The CDR3 DNA reads as TGTGCCAGCAGTTCTTGGAGGCCCTACGAGCAGTACTTC. Its translation is CASSSWRPYEQYF.

Written as DNA, the CDR3 is TGTGCCAGCAGCCTCGGGCCTAGCGGGAAGTACAATGAGCAGTTCTTC. Translated: CASSLGPSGKYNEQFF. The chain carries TRBV11-2 and TRBJ2-1; 9 bases align to TRBD2. The CDR3 contains 16 residues. Germline V gives CDR1 SGHAT, CDR2 FQNNGV. The junction had 9 bases not matched to a gene; V was cut back by 5 bases and J by 4 bases.

The rearrangement joins TRBV6-5 to TRBJ1-1, with D possibly matching TRBD1 (6 bases). V was pared by 10 bases and J by 0 bases, with 12 bases between. Germline CDR1 reads MNHEY; CDR2 reads SVGAGI. This CDR3 comprises 13 residues. CDR3: CAISRGLNTEAFF. In DNA, the CDR3 is TGTGCCATCTCCAGGGGTCTGAACACTGAAGCTTTCTTT.

This clone was counted a few times. The J gene is TRBJ2-7, the V gene TRBV29-1; 9 bases align to TRBD2. J gave up 0 bases and V 5 bases, and 5 bases lay outside the gene matches. Germline CDR1 is SQVTM and CDR2 is ANQGSEA. This CDR3 comprises 14 residues. CDR3 in amino acids: CSVPSGGFSYEQYF. The CDR3 DNA reads TGCAGCGTTCCCAGCGGGGGGTTCTCCTACGAGCAGTACTTC.

The V call is TRBV24-1, the J call TRBJ2-3; D is perhaps TRBD1 (5 bases). V was trimmed by 5 bases and J by 6 bases, leaving 14 bases between them. Germline-derived CDR1 and CDR2 are KGHDR and SFDVKD. The CDR3 spans 14 residues. The chain's CDR3 is CATSVPTGTDTQYF. The CDR3 coding sequence is TGTGCCACCAGTGTCCCCACAGGAACGGATACGCAGTATTTT.

The V gene is TRBV2, the J gene TRBJ2-3; no reliable D call. With 5 bases removed from V and 2 bases from J, the gap between germline ends came to 11 bases. CDR1 and CDR2 (germline): SNHLY, FYNNEI. The CDR3 is made up of 14 amino acids. The CDR3 sequence: CASSQILVTDTQYF. The CDR3 nucleotides read TGTGCCAGCAGTCAGATTCTAGTCACAGATACGCAGTATTTT. Using reference TRBV2 and TRBJ2-3 for the parts outside the CDR3, the full variable domain is EPEVTQTPSHQVTQMGQEVILRCVPISNHLYFYWYRQILGQKVEFLVSFYNNEISEKSEIFDDQFSVERPDGSNFTLKIRSTKLEDSAMYFCASSQILVTDTQYFGPGTRLTVL.

This clone came up once. The genes are TRBV7-3 and TRBJ2-3; D remains ambiguous. With 4 bases removed from V and 0 bases from J, the gap between germline ends came to 8 bases. The germline CDR1 and CDR2 sequences are SGHTA and FQGTGA. The CDR3 contains 14 residues. The CDR3 protein is CASSSMASTDTQYF. CDR3 coding DNA: TGTGCCAGCAGCTCCATGGCTAGCACAGATACGCAGTATTTT.

V and J are TRBV9 and TRBJ1-1; tentative D call: TRBD1 (5 bases). The CDR3 is 16 residues long. V lost 0 bases to trimming and J lost 4 bases, with 16 bases between them. CDR1 and CDR2 (germline): SGDLS, YYNGEE. CDR3 nucleotides: TGTGCCAGCAGCGTAGAGGCAGGTCCTAGGGGCACTGAAGCTTTCTTT. This codes for CASSVEAGPRGTEAFF.

The rearrangement links TRBV24-1 to TRBJ2-7; 10 positions match TRBD1. V lost 9 bases, J lost 5 bases, and 15 bases stayed unmatched. CDR1 is KGHDR, CDR2 SFDVKD, per germline. CDR3 length: 16 amino acids. The CDR3 is CATPRGSGTGDHEQYF. The CDR3 coding sequence is TGTGCCACCCCCCGGGGGTCTGGGACAGGGGACCACGAGCAGTACTTC.

With regard to this clone: Other DNA sequences in this sample translate to the same CDR3. The chain is built from TRBV5-1 and TRBJ2-1; D unclear. Germline CDR1 SGHRS, CDR2 YFSETQ. The CDR3 loop spans 13 amino acids. V was trimmed by 0 bases and J by 4 bases, leaving 5 bases between them. In DNA, the CDR3 is TGCGCCAGCAGCTTGGACACGTACAATGAGCAGTTCTTC. Translating gives CASSLDTYNEQFF.

The CDR3 protein is CASSLTATGSSYNEQFF. The CDR3 nucleotides are TGTGCCAGCAGCTTAACGGCGACTGGGAGCTCCTACAATGAGCAGTTCTTC. The rearrangement links TRBV7-3 to TRBJ2-1; D perhaps matches TRBD2 (5 bases). The CDR3 runs to 17 residues. Germline lookup yields CDR1 SGHTA and CDR2 FQGTGA. The germline V and J ends were trimmed by 0 bases and 0 bases, with 12 bases remaining between them. The complete variable domain, with remaining parts taken from reference TRBV7-3 and TRBJ2-1, reads GAGVSQTPSNKVTEKGKYVELRCDPISGHTALYWYRQSLGQGPEFLIYFQGTGAADDSGLPNDRFFAVRPEGSVSTLKIQRTERGDSAVYLCASSLTATGSSYNEQFFGPGTRLTVL.

This clone was recorded many times. The chain joins TRBV4-3 to TRBJ2-7; 9 bases are a match to TRBD1. Germline values: CDR1 LGHNA, CDR2 YSLEER. The CDR3 sequence is 15 residues long. V shed 5 bases and J 3 bases; nucleotides not matched to a gene: 8. The CDR3 region has the DNA TGCGCCAGCAGCAGGGCCGGGACAGGGAACTACGAGCAGTACTTC. It specifies CASSRAGTGNYEQYF.